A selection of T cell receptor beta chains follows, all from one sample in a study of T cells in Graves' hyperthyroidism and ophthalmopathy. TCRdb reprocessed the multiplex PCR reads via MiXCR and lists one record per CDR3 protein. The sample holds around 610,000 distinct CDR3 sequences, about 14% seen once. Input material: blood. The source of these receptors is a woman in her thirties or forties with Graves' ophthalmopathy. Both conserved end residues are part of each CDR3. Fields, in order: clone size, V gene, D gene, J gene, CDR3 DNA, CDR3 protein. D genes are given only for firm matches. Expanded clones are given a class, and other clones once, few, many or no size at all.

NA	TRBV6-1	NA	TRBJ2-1	TGTGCCAGCAGTCCGCCGGGAAGGAGGGGACTCTCCTACAATGAGCAGTTCTTC	CASSPPGRRGLSYNEQFF
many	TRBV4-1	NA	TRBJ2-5	TGCGCCAGCAGCCAAGATATCCAGGGAATGGCCCAGTACTTC	CASSQDIQGMAQYF
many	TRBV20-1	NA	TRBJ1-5	TGCAGTGCTAGGAGGCAGGACCTTGGGGCCCAGCATTTT	CSARRQDLGAQHF
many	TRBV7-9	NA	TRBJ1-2	TGTGCCAGCAGCTTGACGCAGAGTGGCTATGGCTACACCTTC	CASSLTQSGYGYTF
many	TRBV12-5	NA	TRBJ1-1	TGTGCTAGTGGTTTGTTACCCAGGTTTGCTGAAGCTTTCTTT	CASGLLPRFAEAFF
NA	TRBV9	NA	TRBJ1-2	TGTGCCAGCAGCGTTCACCCGGACTATGGCTACACCTTC	CASSVHPDYGYTF
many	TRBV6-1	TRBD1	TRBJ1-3	TGTGCCAGCAGTAGGACAGGCCCAGCATTTGGAAACACCATATATTTT	CASSRTGPAFGNTIYF
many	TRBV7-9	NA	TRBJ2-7	TGTGCCAGCAGAGCGAAGGGTAGCACATACGAGCAGTACTTC	CASRAKGSTYEQYF
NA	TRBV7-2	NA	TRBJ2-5	TGTGCCAGCAGCCGCCGGACGGAGGCACAAGAGACCCAGTACTTC	CASSRRTEAQETQYF
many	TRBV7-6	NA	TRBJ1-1	TGTGCCAGCAGCTCAATAAACACTGAAGCTTTCTTT	CASSSINTEAFF